This paragraph covers one TCR beta chain sequence. Its matching antigen is unknown. The data are from a study of cytomegalovirus exposure and HLA in healthy donors. Overall study findings and caveats: The study recorded some 160 TCR beta chains that were cytomegalovirus-associated. TCR beta V- and J-gene trimming, according to a later analysis, was linked to a missense DCLRE1C variant. The records held CMV serostatus as the only immune exposure information. Earlier findings revealed that most TCR beta V segments proved productive either about 90% or about 30% of the time.

Both 60 Vbeta primers and 13 Jbeta primers went into the PCR. Sequenced by immunoSEQ multiplex PCR; TCRdb stores in-frame clones only, minus some. Its listing shows roughly 110,000 clones. The CDR3 totals 15 residues. Germline V gene lookup returns CDR1 SQVTM and CDR2 ANQGSEA. V lost 3 bases to trimming and J lost 3 bases; unmatched junction nucleotides: 11. What was sequenced was PBMCs. The chain is built from TRBV29-1 and TRBJ2-7; 7 nucleotides align to TRBD1. The TCR was taken from a middle-aged man in good health and CMV-seropositive. In DNA, the CDR3 is TGCAGCGTTGAGGGGGTAGGGACAGCTTTCTACGAGCAGTACTTC. Protein product: CSVEGVGTAFYEQYF.